What follows are 28 T cell receptor beta chains derived from one specimen sequenced in a study of vaccination and CD4 T cells after COVID-19. For these receptors, no antigen is known. As to treatment: roughly 11-day PBMC culture with coronavirus spike peptide pools or control peptides (ViraFEST assay). Researchers used the Oncomine TCR Beta short-read assay to sequence DNA from cultured CD4+ T cells. One entry per CDR3 protein results from TCRdb running MiXCR on the PCR reads. The sample lists around 11,000 distinct CDR3 sequences, 70% to 85% seen once, with 18% in the top ten. Sequenced material: CD4+ T cells from blood, cultured in vitro. The receptors originated from a human donor who had recovered from COVID-19.

The rearrangement joins TRBV7-9 to TRBJ2-7, with 7 bases aligning to TRBD2. There are 12 residues in the CDR3. In germline, CDR1 is SEHNR, CDR2 FQNEAQ (reference sequence). V shed 8 bases, J shed 7 bases, and the junction held 8 bases outside the gene matches. CDR3 nucleotides: TGTGCCAGCCAGGGCGGGAGCCGGGAGCAGTACTTC. Translation: CASQGGSREQYF.

CDR3 nucleotide sequence: TGTGCCAGCAGCCGACAGGGAACCTACGAGCAGTACTTC. Protein sequence: CASSRQGTYEQYF. The chain employs TRBV7-2 and TRBJ2-7; 7 bases agree with TRBD1. Germline V lookup: CDR1 SGHTA, CDR2 FQGNSA. This CDR3 has 13 amino acids. V was clipped by 5 bases and J by 2 bases; unmatched bases: 3.

The chain employs TRBV6-5 and TRBJ2-1; possible D gene TRBD2, 6 bases. Between the trimmed V and J ends, which lost 0 bases and 6 bases, there was a span of 15 bases. In germline, CDR1 is MNHEY, CDR2 SVGAGI. This CDR3 comprises 16 residues. In nucleotides, the CDR3 is TGTGCCAGCAGTTACTCGAAGGGAGGTTGGATCAATGAGCAGTTCTTC. The encoded protein is CASSYSKGGWINEQFF.

V gene TRBV20-1 combines with J gene TRBJ2-1; 15 positions match TRBD2. The CDR3 covers 18 residues. In germline, CDR1 is DFQATT, CDR2 SNEGSKA (reference sequence). Trimming cost V 2 bases and J 7 bases; bases outside gene matches: 12. CDR3 sequence (DNA): TGCAGTGCTAGACACGGGACTAGCGGGAGGTTGGGGTGGAATGAGCAGTTCTTC. Residues: CSARHGTSGRLGWNEQFF.

V usage is TRBV12-3 or TRBV12-4 and J usage is TRBJ1-2; D is possibly TRBD1 (6 bases). The length of the CDR3 is 16 residues. Trimming removed 6 bases at V and 6 bases at J, with 23 bases between. Written as DNA, the CDR3 is TGTGCCAGCAGACCTTATGGGGGCGGGGGAGTCGATGGCTACACCTTC. Translating gives CASRPYGGGGVDGYTF.

The chain is built from TRBV20-1 and TRBJ1-1; a weak D match, TRBD1 (6 bases). The CDR3 covers 13 residues. CDR1 is DFQATT, CDR2 SNEGSKA, per germline (reference sequence). With 6 bases removed from V and 1 base from J, the gap between germline ends came to 12 bases. The chain's CDR3 is CSASVGGNTEAFF. The CDR3 coding sequence is TGCAGTGCGTCCGTAGGGGGGAACACTGAAGCTTTCTTT.

A remark on this clonotype: Sequence at one end of the junction differs from germline and may be a read error. This chain joins TRBV5-1 and TRBJ2-3, with 7 nucleotides matching TRBD2. CDR1 SGHRS and CDR2 YFSETQ come from the germline V gene. CDR3 length equals 15 residues. The CDR3 DNA follows: TGCGCCAGCGGGGGGGGACGGCGGGGAACAGATGCGCAGTATTTT. The encoded protein is CASGGGRRGTDAQYF.

This chain uses TRBV20-1 with TRBJ1-6, with D unclear. Deletions cut 6 bases from V and 8 bases from J, with 17 bases between. The CDR3 spans 14 residues. CDR1 DFQATT and CDR2 SNEGSKA come from the germline V gene (reference sequence). The CDR3 here is CSATPALLDSPLHF. The CDR3 DNA sequence: TGCAGTGCCACGCCCGCCTTATTGGATTCACCCCTCCACTTT.

This chain uses TRBV6-1 with TRBJ1-2; weak D call: TRBD1 (5 bases). Germline V gene data show CDR1 as MNHNS and CDR2 as SASEGT. Deletions cut 6 bases from V and 0 bases from J, with 17 bases between. This CDR3 spans 16 amino acids. In nucleotides, the CDR3 is TGTGCCAGCAGGCGGGGCCCGGGGGGTACTAACTATGGCTACACCTTC. The encoded protein is CASRRGPGGTNYGYTF.

The rearrangement links TRBV7-2 to TRBJ1-1, with D perhaps matching TRBD1 (6 bases). The V end was cut by 5 bases, the J end by 1 base, with 11 bases between. Germline V gene sequence: CDR1 SGHTA, CDR2 FQGNSA. The CDR3 is made up of 14 amino acids. CDR3: CASSRETGNTEAFF. The CDR3 nucleotides are TGTGCCAGCAGCCGCGAGACAGGGAACACTGAAGCTTTCTTT.

The chain joins TRBV20-1 to TRBJ1-5; D gene unclear. There are 13 residues in the CDR3. Looked up from germline, CDR1 is DFQATT and CDR2 is SNEGSKA (reference sequence). Trimming removed 2 bases at V and 3 bases at J, with 8 bases between. This CDR3 is CSARQPPNQPQHF. In DNA form, the CDR3 reads TGCAGTGCTAGACAGCCCCCCAATCAGCCCCAGCATTTT.

V usage is TRBV5-7 and J usage is TRBJ1-5; 8 bases align to TRBD1. TRBV5-7 is an ORF; its function is uncertain. Trimming at V came to 3 bases and at J to 7 bases, leaving 18 bases not matched to a gene. The CDR3 is 18 amino acids. The chain's CDR3 is CASSWALAGGALAQPQHF. The CDR3 nucleotides read TGTGCCAGCAGCTGGGCCTTGGCAGGGGGCGCCTTGGCCCAGCCCCAGCATTTT.

V and J are TRBV5-4 and TRBJ1-6; perhaps TRBD1 as D (6 bases). The CDR3 runs to 16 residues. The germline V gene has CDR1 SGHNT and CDR2 YYREEE (reference sequence). V lost 3 bases to trimming and J lost 3 bases, with 13 bases between them. In nucleotides, the CDR3 is TGTGCCAGCAGCTCAACAGGGAAGGGCTATAATTCACCCCTCCACTTT. Translation: CASSSTGKGYNSPLHF.

The V gene is TRBV6-2 or TRBV6-3, the J gene TRBJ1-5; D unclear. V was cut by 9 bases and J by 3 bases, with 12 bases left in between. Germline CDR1 is MNHEY and CDR2 is SVGEGT. CDR3 length: 13 amino acids. CDR3 in amino acids: CASSPRVNQPQHF. The CDR3 region has the DNA TGTGCCAGTTCGCCGAGGGTCAATCAGCCCCAGCATTTT.

The chain has TRBV27 and TRBJ1-4; D call uncertain. Germline V gene sequence: CDR1 MNHEY, CDR2 SMNVEV (reference sequence). This CDR3 has 13 residues. V was pared by 5 bases and J by 8 bases, with 12 bases between. The CDR3 DNA is TGTGCCAGCAGTCGGAGGGTGGCCGAAAAACTGTTTTTT. This sequence encodes CASSRRVAEKLFF.

The chain employs TRBV5-1 and TRBJ2-7; 9 positions agree with TRBD2. V shed 0 bases, J shed 0 bases, and the junction held 4 bases outside the gene matches. Germline lookup yields CDR1 SGHRS and CDR2 YFSETQ. CDR3 length: 16 residues. The CDR3 is CASSLGLAGVSYEQYF. The CDR3 DNA reads as TGCGCCAGCAGCTTGGGGTTAGCGGGAGTCTCCTACGAGCAGTACTTC.

V and J are TRBV15 and TRBJ2-5, with D tentatively TRBD1 or TRBD2 (5 bases each). Trimming pared 0 bases from V and 10 bases from J, leaving 12 bases between. The CDR3 length is 13 residues. Germline CDR1 and CDR2: LNHNV and YYDKDF (reference sequence). CDR3 sequence: CATSREGDVDQYF. The CDR3 DNA reads TGTGCCACCAGCAGAGAGGGGGATGTCGACCAGTACTTC.

The CDR3 sequence is CASSIQDRKTDTQYF. As DNA, the CDR3 is TGTGCCAGTAGTATACAGGACCGAAAGACAGATACGCAGTATTTT. This sequence joins TRBV19 and TRBJ2-3; the D is unclear. Germline lookup yields CDR1 LNHDA and CDR2 SQIVND (reference sequence). This CDR3 has 15 residues. V shed 2 bases and J shed 3 bases, with 12 bases lying between them. Combining the CDR3 with reference TRBV19 and TRBJ2-3 gives the whole variable domain DGGITQSPKYLFRKEGQNVTLSCEQNLNHDAMYWYRQDPGQGLRLIYYSQIVNDFQKGDIAEGYSVSREKKESFPLTVTSAQKNPTAFYLCASSIQDRKTDTQYFGPGTRLTVL.

CDR3 in amino acids: CSALRTGATNTGELFF. The DNA of the CDR3 is TGCAGTGCCCTCAGAACGGGAGCGACGAACACCGGGGAGCTGTTTTTT. This chain links TRBV20-1 with TRBJ2-2; D possibly corresponds to TRBD2 (6 bases). The germline V and J ends were trimmed by 6 bases and 0 bases, with 17 bases remaining between them. CDR1 is DFQATT, CDR2 SNEGSKA, per germline (reference sequence). The CDR3 contains 16 residues.

The genes are TRBV27 and TRBJ1-2, with 7 positions matching TRBD1. Trimming cost V 6 bases and J 3 bases; bases outside gene matches: 4. Germline V gives CDR1 MNHEY, CDR2 SMNVEV (reference sequence). This CDR3 spans 13 amino acids. The CDR3, as DNA: TGTGCCAGCAGGGAAACAGGGGACTATGGCTACACCTTC. Amino acid sequence: CASRETGDYGYTF.

The rearrangement uses TRBV7-6 and TRBJ2-7, with D unclear. The length of the CDR3 is 12 residues. The ends were cut back, 5 bases at V and 0 bases at J, with 5 bases in the middle. Per the germline V gene, CDR1 is SGHVS and CDR2 is FNYEAQ. CDR3 sequence reads: CASSPSSYEQYF. In nucleotides, the CDR3 is TGTGCCAGCAGCCCAAGCTCCTACGAGCAGTACTTC.

The rearrangement joins TRBV10-3 to TRBJ1-1; unclear D gene. V was clipped by 7 bases and J by 1 base, with 10 bases between them. The CDR3 has 13 residues. Per germline, CDR1 ENHRY and CDR2 SYGVKD. CDR3 protein: CAIKRQTNTEAFF. The DNA of the CDR3 is TGTGCCATCAAAAGGCAGACGAACACTGAAGCTTTCTTT.

J is TRBJ1-5 and V is TRBV11-2, with 10 bases lining up with TRBD1. Trimming cost V 3 bases and J 7 bases; bases outside gene matches: 3. Germline loops: CDR1 SGHAT, CDR2 FQNNGV. CDR3 size: 14 residues. The CDR3 DNA is TGTGCCAGCAGCTTCGGACAGGGGGTCCAGCCCCAGCATTTT. Protein sequence: CASSFGQGVQPQHF.

The chain has TRBV18 and TRBJ2-1; weak D call: TRBD1 (6 bases). The CDR3 totals 13 residues. V lost 3 bases, J lost 3 bases, and 6 bases lay in between. Germline V CDR1 and CDR2: KGHSH, LQKENI. CDR3 protein: CASSPDSYNEQFF. CDR3 nucleotides: TGTGCCAGCTCACCGGACAGCTACAATGAGCAGTTCTTC.

V gene TRBV7-9 combines with J gene TRBJ1-2; 8 nucleotides match TRBD1. Germline loops: CDR1 SEHNR, CDR2 FQNEAQ (reference sequence). The CDR3 runs 15 residues. J lost 2 bases, V lost 2 bases, and 4 bases had no gene match. The chain's CDR3 is CASSLFGDRNYGYTF. The CDR3 DNA is TGTGCCAGCAGCTTATTTGGGGACAGGAACTATGGCTACACCTTC.

The chain carries TRBV6-5 and TRBJ2-3; TRBD1 matches 8 bases. The length of the CDR3 is 16 residues. Per the germline V gene, CDR1 is MNHEY and CDR2 is SVGAGI. Trimming took 4 bases from V and 1 from J; bases not matched to a gene: 7. CDR3 region: CASSSPRGQGTDTQYF. CDR3 sequence (DNA): TGTGCCAGCAGTTCCCCCAGGGGGCAGGGCACAGATACGCAGTATTTT.

The chain uses TRBV7-2 and TRBJ2-3; 11 bases map to TRBD2. The V and J ends lost 5 bases and 8 bases, in that order; junction bases with no gene match: 12. The CDR3 totals 16 residues. Germline lookup yields CDR1 SGHTA and CDR2 FQGNSA. The CDR3 bases are TGTGCCAGCAGCCTAGAGACTAGCGGGATGCTAAGTACGCAGTATTTT. The encoded protein is CASSLETSGMLSTQYF.

With respect to this clonotype: A clone one base away is much larger, so this may be a read error. J is TRBJ1-3 and V is TRBV7-2; possibly TRBD1 for D (5 bases). This CDR3 spans 15 amino acids. The V end was cut by 4 bases, the J end by 1 base, with 11 bases between. Germline lookup yields CDR1 SGHTA and CDR2 FQGNSA. CDR3: CASSSLQGSGNTIYF. The CDR3 DNA reads TGTGCCAGCAGCTCCCTCCAGGGATCTGGAAACACCATATATTTT.